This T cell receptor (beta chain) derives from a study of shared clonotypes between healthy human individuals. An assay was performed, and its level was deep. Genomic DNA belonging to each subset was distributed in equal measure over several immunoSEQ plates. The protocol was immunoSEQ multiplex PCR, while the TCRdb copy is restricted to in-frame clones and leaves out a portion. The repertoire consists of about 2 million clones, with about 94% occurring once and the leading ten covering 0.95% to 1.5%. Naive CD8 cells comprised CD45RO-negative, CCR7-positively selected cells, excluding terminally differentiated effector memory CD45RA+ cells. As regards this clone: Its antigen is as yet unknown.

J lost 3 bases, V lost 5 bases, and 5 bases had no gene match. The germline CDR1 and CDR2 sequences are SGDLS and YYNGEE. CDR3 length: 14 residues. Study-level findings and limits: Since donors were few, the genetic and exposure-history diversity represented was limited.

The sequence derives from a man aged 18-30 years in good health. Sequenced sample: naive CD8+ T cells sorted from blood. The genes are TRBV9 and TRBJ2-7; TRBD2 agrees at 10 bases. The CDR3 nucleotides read TGTGCCAGCAGTCTAGCGGGAGATCTCTACGAGCAGTACTTC. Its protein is CASSLAGDLYEQYF.